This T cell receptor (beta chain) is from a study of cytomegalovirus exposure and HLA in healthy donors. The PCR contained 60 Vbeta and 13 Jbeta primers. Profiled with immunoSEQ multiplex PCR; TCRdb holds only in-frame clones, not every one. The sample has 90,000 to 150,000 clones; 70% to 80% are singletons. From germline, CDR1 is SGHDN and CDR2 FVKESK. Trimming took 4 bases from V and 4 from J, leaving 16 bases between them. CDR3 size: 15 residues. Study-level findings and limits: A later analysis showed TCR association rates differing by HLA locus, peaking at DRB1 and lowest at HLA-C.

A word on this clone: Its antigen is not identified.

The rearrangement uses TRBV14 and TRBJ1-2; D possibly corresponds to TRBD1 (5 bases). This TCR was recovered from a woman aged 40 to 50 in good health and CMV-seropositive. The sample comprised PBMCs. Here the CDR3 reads CASSPLGEGFYGYTF. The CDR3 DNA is TGTGCCAGCAGCCCCCTCGGGGAGGGGTTCTATGGCTACACCTTC.